The 24 T cell receptor beta chains below come from one sample, sequenced in a study of response to subunit inactivated influenza vaccine. TCRdb analysed the RT-PCR reads with MiXCR anew, one entry per CDR3 protein. In the table there are roughly 540,000 distinct CDR3 sequences, roughly 25% of which are singletons. The sample was also reused in another study, on T cells expressing NK-cell markers. That publication notes: 5'RACE template switching built TCR beta cDNA with unique molecular identifiers.

The specimen was CD4+ T cells sorted from PBMCs, collected 11 to 12 days after vaccination. The receptor set was obtained from a man aged 50-60 years who received an inactivated influenza vaccine.

The V and J genes are TRBV29-1 and TRBJ2-7; 11 nucleotides line up with TRBD1. Germline assignment: CDR1 SQVTM and CDR2 ANQGSEA. Losses at the gene ends were 2 bases for V and 1 base for J; bases not matched to a gene: 7. The CDR3 extends over 16 amino acids. CDR3 protein: CSVESWDRGKSYEQYF. The CDR3, as DNA: TGCAGCGTTGAATCGTGGGACAGGGGGAAGTCCTACGAGCAGTACTTC.

This clonotype appeared a few times. The chain links TRBV9 to TRBJ2-1; 7 nucleotides match TRBD2. Trimming cost V 3 bases and J 7 bases; bases outside gene matches: 4. Germline V gene sequence: CDR1 SGDLS, CDR2 YYNGEE. The CDR3 totals 13 residues. The CDR3 region has the DNA TGTGCCAGCAGCGGCCACGGGAGGAATGAGCAGTTCTTC. Its protein is CASSGHGRNEQFF.

The table lists this clonotype with a few counts. V gene TRBV7-8 combines with J gene TRBJ2-2; D possibly uses TRBD1 or TRBD2 (5 bases each). The CDR3 extends over 19 amino acids. Germline-derived CDR1 and CDR2 are SGHVS and FQNEAQ. The V gene lost 1 base and the J gene lost 2 bases, with 20 bases spanning the gap. The CDR3 coding sequence is TGTGCCAGCAGCTTAGATGCTATCTATGGGACGGGTAACACCGGGGAGCTGTTTTTT. Protein: CASSLDAIYGTGNTGELFF.

This chain uses TRBV29-1 with TRBJ2-7; no reliable D call. This CDR3 contains 11 residues. Between the trimmed V and J ends, which lost 3 bases and 3 bases, there was a span of 6 bases. CDR1 is SQVTM, CDR2 ANQGSEA, per germline. CDR3 amino acids: CSVDYLYEQYF. The CDR3, as DNA: TGCAGCGTTGATTACCTCTACGAGCAGTACTTC.

This sequence joins TRBV28 and TRBJ2-7, with D perhaps TRBD1 (6 bases). Germline-derived CDR1 and CDR2 are MDHEN and SYDVKM. The CDR3 loop spans 13 amino acids. Trimming stripped 7 bases from V and 1 base from J, with 11 bases between. CDR3 coding DNA: TGTGCCAGCAAGCCAGGGGCTTCCTACGAGCAGTACTTC. Protein: CASKPGASYEQYF. Full variable domain (rest looked up from reference TRBV28 and TRBJ2-7): DVKVTQSSRYLVKRTGEKVFLECVQDMDHENMFWYRQDPGLGLRLIYFSYDVKMKEKGDIPEGYSVSREKKERFSLILESASTNQTSMYLCASKPGASYEQYFGPGTRLTVT.

This clonotype was seen only a few times. The rearrangement uses TRBV6-2 or TRBV6-3 and TRBJ1-5, with 9 bases matching TRBD1. Looked up from germline, CDR1 is MNHEY and CDR2 is SVGEGT. Trimming at V came to 10 bases and at J to 7 bases, leaving 5 bases not matched to a gene. This CDR3 has 12 amino acids. CDR3 loop: CATLTGGQPQHF. CDR3 nucleotide sequence: TGTGCCACCTTGACAGGGGGACAGCCCCAGCATTTT.

This clonotype was counted a few times. This chain joins TRBV28 and TRBJ1-2, with D perhaps matching TRBD1 (5 bases). The CDR3 sequence is 15 residues long. Germline lookup yields CDR1 MDHEN and CDR2 SYDVKM. Trimming left V 8 bases short and J 5 bases short, with 21 bases between. CDR3 nucleotide sequence: TGTGCCAGCCAGCCCCCGGCCTTCGGGGGATATGGCTACACCTTC. Protein sequence: CASQPPAFGGYGYTF.

This clonotype was observed a handful of times. This chain uses TRBV7-3 with TRBJ2-1; a weak D match, TRBD2 (5 bases). The CDR3 is 13 amino acids. Germline-derived CDR1 and CDR2 are SGHTA and FQGTGA. Trimming shortened V by 0 bases and J by 8 bases, and 8 bases separated the two germline ends. Here the CDR3 DNA reads TGTGCCAGCAGCTTAACTCATAGCGATGAGCAGTTCTTC. Translation: CASSLTHSDEQFF.

CDR3 amino acids: CASSLDRASEQFF. The DNA for the CDR3 is TGTGCCAGCAGCTTAGATCGGGCATCAGAGCAGTTCTTC. The J gene is TRBJ2-1, the V gene TRBV11-3; D not resolved. Trimming removed 0 bases from V and 10 bases from J, with 10 bases in between. The CDR3 is made up of 13 amino acids. CDR1 SGHNT and CDR2 YENEEA come from the germline V gene.

Ten or more counts support this clonotype. CDR3 in amino acids: CASSRVGAGGGYQETQYF. The CDR3 DNA reads TGTGCCAGCAGCCGAGTTGGGGCTGGCGGGGGGTACCAAGAGACCCAGTACTTC. V gene TRBV7-2 combines with J gene TRBJ2-5; TRBD2 matches 8 bases. With 5 bases clipped from V and 0 bases from J, the junction kept 14 bases outside the gene matches. Germline V CDR1 and CDR2: SGHTA, FQGNSA. The CDR3 loop spans 18 amino acids.

There are many counts of this clonotype. V and J are TRBV10-3 and TRBJ2-2, with TRBD2 identical over 10 bases. The V and J ends lost 0 bases and 5 bases, in that order; junction bases with no gene match: 9. The germline V gene has CDR1 ENHRY and CDR2 SYGVKD. This CDR3 is built from 18 residues. The CDR3 nucleotides read TGTGCCATCAGTGAGTCCGCGGGACTAGCGCCCCGGACCGGGGAGCTGTTTTTT. It codes for CAISESAGLAPRTGELFF.

J is TRBJ2-1 and V is TRBV20-1; D ambiguous. The CDR3 loop spans 15 amino acids. Between the trimmed V and J ends, which lost 1 base and 2 bases, there was a span of 12 bases. CDR1 DFQATT and CDR2 SNEGSKA come from the germline V gene (reference sequence). The DNA for the CDR3 is TGCAGTGCTAGAGCCGCCGACACGACCTACAATGAGCAGTTCTTC. This translates into CSARAADTTYNEQFF.

V usage is TRBV20-1 and J usage is TRBJ1-2; 7 bases are a match to TRBD1. The CDR3 extends over 15 amino acids. The ends lost 6 bases at V and 4 bases at J; junction bases unmatched: 14. Germline assignment: CDR1 DFQATT and CDR2 SNEGSKA (reference sequence). CDR3 region: CSATTGTALFYGYTF. The CDR3 nucleotides are TGCAGTGCAACTACCGGGACAGCTTTATTCTATGGCTACACCTTC.

The chain couples TRBV20-1 to TRBJ1-5; D is ambiguous. From germline, CDR1 is DFQATT and CDR2 SNEGSKA (reference sequence). V lost 0 bases to trimming and J lost 2 bases, with 11 bases between them. This CDR3 is built from 15 residues. In nucleotides, the CDR3 is TGCAGTGCTAGAGAGTCCCCCGGAGGCAATCAGCCCCAGCATTTT. As protein: CSARESPGGNQPQHF.

The chain has TRBV20-1 and TRBJ2-7; no reliable D call. This CDR3 has 11 amino acids. Trimming took off 3 bases at V and 5 bases at J, with 8 bases between the two ends. From germline, CDR1 is DFQATT and CDR2 SNEGSKA (reference sequence). CDR3 loop: CSARQSNEQYF. The CDR3 DNA reads as TGCAGTGCTAGGCAGAGCAACGAGCAGTACTTC.

This chain's CDR3 is CASSIPTSGEQFF. CDR3 coding DNA: TGTGCCAGCAGCATCCCCACTAGCGGTGAGCAGTTCTTC. The V and J genes are TRBV9 and TRBJ2-1; TRBD2 aligns across 8 bases. The trim removed 4 bases at V and 9 bases at J, leaving 6 bases unmatched. This CDR3 region has 13 residues. Germline CDR1 and CDR2: SGDLS and YYNGEE.

The table lists this clonotype with a few counts. This chain links TRBV7-2 with TRBJ2-7, with 12 nucleotides matching TRBD2. The V gene's germline CDR1 is SGHTA and CDR2 FQGNSA. This CDR3 is built from 17 residues. Unmatched junction bases numbered 10, after V lost 5 bases and J lost 2 bases. The CDR3 loop is CASSRTHLAGGTYEQYF. CDR3 coding DNA: TGTGCCAGCAGCAGAACCCACCTAGCGGGGGGGACCTACGAGCAGTACTTC. The whole variable domain, remainder taken from reference TRBV7-2 and TRBJ2-7, is GAGVSQSPSNKVTEKGKDVELRCDPISGHTALYWYRQSLGQGLEFLIYFQGNSAPDKSGLPSDRFSAERTGGSVSTLTIQRTQQEDSAVYLCASSRTHLAGGTYEQYFGPGTRLTVT.

This clonotype was observed a handful of times. The chain employs TRBV4-3 and TRBJ2-7, with D perhaps matching TRBD2 (6 bases). CDR1 LGHNA and CDR2 YSLEER come from the germline V gene. The CDR3 runs to 15 residues. V was clipped by 1 base and J by 5 bases, with 15 bases between them. In nucleotides, the CDR3 is TGCGCCAGCAGCCAAGGAAGGCGGGGTCGCGACGAGCAGTACTTC. Translated, it gives CASSQGRRGRDEQYF.

This clonotype was detected a few times. J is TRBJ1-6 and V is TRBV7-9; D perhaps matches TRBD1 (6 bases). Per the germline V gene, CDR1 is SEHNR and CDR2 is FQNEAQ (reference sequence). The V end was cut by 4 bases, the J end by 9 bases, with 19 bases between. This CDR3 comprises 16 residues. CDR3 region: CASSSLTTGRVSPLHF. CDR3 DNA sequence: TGTGCCAGCAGCTCACTAACGACAGGACGGGTTTCACCCCTCCACTTT.

J is TRBJ2-2 and V is TRBV28; maybe TRBD2 (6 bases). The CDR3 is 16 amino acids. The germline V gene has CDR1 MDHEN and CDR2 SYDVKM. V was trimmed by 6 bases and J by 3 bases, leaving 17 bases between them. The CDR3 protein is CASRKEGRNYTGELFF. The DNA for the CDR3 is TGTGCCAGCAGAAAGGAGGGACGGAATTACACCGGGGAGCTGTTTTTT.

The V and J genes are TRBV12-3 or TRBV12-4 and TRBJ2-1; no reliable D call. V gave up 5 bases and J gave up 5 bases, with 10 bases separating them. This CDR3 comprises 13 residues. The CDR3 spells CASSPDGDNEQFF. CDR3 DNA: TGTGCCAGCAGTCCGGACGGCGACAATGAGCAGTTCTTC.

This clonotype has only a few counts. The chain recombines TRBV5-5 with TRBJ2-5, with D perhaps TRBD2 (5 bases). The germline V gene has CDR1 SGHKS and CDR2 YYEKEE (reference sequence). V lost 2 bases and J lost 5, with 10 bases in between. The CDR3 extends over 13 amino acids. For the CDR3, the DNA is TGTGCCAGCAGCTTCGCCCCGGGGGAGACCCAGTACTTC. Translation: CASSFAPGETQYF. The variable domain in full, with the rest retrieved from reference TRBV5-5 and TRBJ2-5, is DAGVTQSPTHLIKTRGQQVTLRCSPISGHKSVSWYQQVLGQGPQFIFQYYEKEERGRGNFPDRFSARQFPNYSSELNVNALLLGDSALYLCASSFAPGETQYFGPGTRLLVL.

The V call is TRBV5-5, the J call TRBJ2-7; a possible D gene is TRBD1 (6 bases). Per the germline V gene, CDR1 is SGHKS and CDR2 is YYEKEE (reference sequence). V shed 1 base and J shed 6 bases, with 14 bases lying between them. The CDR3 is 14 residues long. In nucleotides, the CDR3 is TGTGCCAGCAGCTTGAGACAGGTACTTTTCGAGCAGTACTTC. This translates into CASSLRQVLFEQYF.

This chain links TRBV7-2 with TRBJ1-1, with 8 bases fitting TRBD1. CDR1 SGHTA and CDR2 FQGNSA come from the germline V gene. CDR3 length: 16 residues. With 5 bases clipped from V and 2 bases from J, the junction kept 10 bases outside the gene matches. The CDR3 is CASSTAGTGFNTEAFF. CDR3 coding DNA: TGTGCCAGCAGCACAGCCGGGACAGGTTTTAACACTGAAGCTTTCTTT.